Listed below are T cell receptor beta chains from one sample, sequenced in a study of shared clonotypes between healthy human individuals. Sequencing used immunoSEQ multiplex PCR; TCRdb keeps in-frame clones, though not all of them. This sample has about 2.1 million clones; about 92% occur once, and the top ten carry approximately 1.7%. The sequenced sample consisted of naive CD8+ T cells from PBMCs. These receptor sequences come from a young man in good health. Some clones in this sample may be carry-over from other donors' samples. Both conserved end residues are part of each CDR3. Each record gives: J gene, D gene, clone size, V gene, CDR3 DNA, CDR3 protein. A D gene is named only where the DNA matches it firmly. A clone size is listed for some rows: how often the clone was seen (once, few, many), or a class if it is expanded.

>TRBJ2-3|NA|NA|TRBV14
TGTGCCAGCGCCGGACTTCTCACAGATACGCAGTATTTT
CASAGLLTDTQYF
>TRBJ1-3|NA|NA|TRBV29-1
TGCAGCGTGGGGGGGAGCTCTGGAAACACCATATATTTT
CSVGGSSGNTIYF
>TRBJ2-7|TRBD1|NA|TRBV5-4
TGTGCCAGCAGCTTGGCCGTCTCTACAGGGGGCTACGAGCAGTACTTC
CASSLAVSTGGYEQYF
>TRBJ2-3|NA|once|TRBV19
TGTGCCAGTAGCCTCAGGGGAAGCACAGATACGCAGTATTTT
CASSLRGSTDTQYF
>TRBJ2-7|NA|NA|TRBV6-1
TGTGCCAGCAGTGAAGCTCGGGGCTACGAGCAGTACTTC
CASSEARGYEQYF
>TRBJ1-1|NA|NA|TRBV11-2
TGTGCCAGCAGCTTAATCTTGGGCACTGAAGCTTTCTTT
CASSLILGTEAFF
>TRBJ2-1|NA|NA|TRBV27
TGTGCCAGCAGTGCAAGGGTCCCCGACTTACCCTACAATGAGCAGTTCTTC
CASSARVPDLPYNEQFF
>TRBJ2-2|NA|NA|TRBV30
TGTGCCTGGACTTACGCTCTGTCCGGGGAGCTGTTTTTT
CAWTYALSGELFF
>TRBJ2-1|NA|NA|TRBV28
TGTGCCAGCAGCATAACGGGGCTAGCGAGCAATGAGCAGTTCTTC
CASSITGLASNEQFF
>TRBJ1-1|NA|NA|TRBV2
TGTGCCAGCAGTGAAGGGACGACTGAAGCTTTCTTT
CASSEGTTEAFF
>TRBJ2-5|TRBD1|NA|TRBV7-6
TGTGCCAGCAGCCCCCCCACAGGGGGAAGTCTGAAGACCCAGTACTTC
CASSPPTGGSLKTQYF
>TRBJ1-1|NA|few|TRBV9
TGTGCCAGCAGCCCCACAGACACTGAAGCTTTCTTT
CASSPTDTEAFF
>TRBJ2-7|NA|NA|TRBV27
TGTGCCAGCAGTTCAAGACGGAGCTCCTACGAGCAGTACTTC
CASSSRRSSYEQYF
>TRBJ2-7|NA|NA|TRBV5-6
TGTGCCAGCAGCTTGGGGAGCGGGTCCTACGAGCAGTACTTC
CASSLGSGSYEQYF
>TRBJ1-1|TRBD1|NA|TRBV5-6
TGTGCCAGCAGCTTGGACAGGGGAGGCACTGAAGCTTTCTTT
CASSLDRGGTEAFF
>TRBJ1-2|TRBD1|NA|TRBV7-9
TGTGCCAGCAGCTTAGACAGGGGAGGCGGCTACACCTTC
CASSLDRGGGYTF
>TRBJ1-2|NA|NA|TRBV6-1
TGTGCCAGCAGTGAAGCTGACAGTTTATTCTATGGCTACACCTTC
CASSEADSLFYGYTF
>TRBJ1-4|NA|NA|TRBV7-9
TGTGCCAGCAGCCGACCCGGGGACGAAAAACTGTTTTTT
CASSRPGDEKLFF
>TRBJ2-5|NA|NA|TRBV7-9
TGTGCCAGCAATCACCCAGAGACCCAGTACTTC
CASNHPETQYF
>TRBJ1-4|TRBD1|NA|TRBV9
TGTGCCAGCAGCGTAGAGGGGACAGGGACTAAACTGTTTTTT
CASSVEGTGTKLFF
>TRBJ1-1|TRBD1|NA|TRBV29-1
TGCAGCGCCGACCCGGGACAGGGTTGGGGCACTGAAGCTTTCTTT
CSADPGQGWGTEAFF
>TRBJ1-3|NA|NA|TRBV4-2
TGTGCCAGCAGCCAAGACCTGGGACGGCTCTCTGGAAACACCATATATTTT
CASSQDLGRLSGNTIYF
>TRBJ1-2|NA|NA|TRBV7-9
TGTGCCAGCATGGGCGCGGGACTATATGGCTACACCTTC
CASMGAGLYGYTF
>TRBJ2-5|TRBD1|NA|TRBV19
TGTGCCAGTAGTGCCCCCCGGACAGGTTTACAAGAGACCCAGTACTTC
CASSAPRTGLQETQYF
>TRBJ1-2|NA|NA|TRBV2
TGTGCCAGCAGTGAACGGGGGGCTGTGCACTATGGCTACACCTTC
CASSERGAVHYGYTF
>TRBJ1-1|NA|NA|TRBV4-1
TGCGCCAGCAGCCAAGATCGGCGGGAGAACACTGAAGCTTTCTTT
CASSQDRRENTEAFF
>TRBJ2-7|NA|NA|TRBV7-9
TGTGCCAGCAGTTCCGAGGACTACGAGCAGTACTTC
CASSSEDYEQYF
>TRBJ1-3|NA|NA|TRBV19
TGTGCCAGTAGTATGTTCGGCTCTGGAAACACCATATATTTT
CASSMFGSGNTIYF
>TRBJ1-1|TRBD1|NA|TRBV2
TGTGCCAGCAGTGGGACAGGGATGAACACTGAAGCTTTCTTT
CASSGTGMNTEAFF
>TRBJ2-2|NA|NA|TRBV7-9
TGTGCCAGCAGCTTAACAGGGCCCGCCAGGTGGACCGGGGAGCTGTTTTTT
CASSLTGPARWTGELFF
>TRBJ1-5|NA|NA|TRBV28
TGTGCCAGCAGCTCCTGGGGGGATAGCAATCAGCCCCAGCATTTT
CASSSWGDSNQPQHF
>TRBJ2-7|NA|once|TRBV6-6
TGTGCCAGCAGGGTCCGGGGAGGAAACTACGAGCAGTACTTC
CASRVRGGNYEQYF
>TRBJ2-3|NA|NA|TRBV7-9
TGTGCCAGCAGCTTACCGGGCCCCGTGGCAGATACGCAGTATTTT
CASSLPGPVADTQYF
>TRBJ2-7|TRBD2|NA|TRBV5-4
TGTGCCAGCAGCGTGGGACTAGCGATCTACGAGCAGTACTTC
CASSVGLAIYEQYF
>TRBJ2-2|NA|NA|TRBV19
TGTGCCCTGCGGGTGGCCGGGGAGCTGTTTTTT
CALRVAGELFF
>TRBJ2-7|NA|NA|TRBV6-1
TGTGCCAGCAGAGGAAGGGGCACCGATCCCTACGAGCAGTACTTC
CASRGRGTDPYEQYF
>TRBJ2-1|TRBD2|NA|TRBV13
TGTGCCAGCAGCTTAGTGGCGGGAGGGCCTAACAATGAGCAGTTCTTC
CASSLVAGGPNNEQFF